The 23 T cell receptor beta chains below all came from one sample that was sequenced in a study of blood T cell repertoires in COVID-19. Sequencing was performed with immunoSEQ multiplex PCR; in TCRdb, only in-frame clones are kept and a portion is missing. Here the sample spans about 42,000 clones, about 89% being singletons. Sample: peripheral blood. Every receptor here comes from a human donor in a cohort sampled during active COVID-19.

The J gene is TRBJ2-7, the V gene TRBV24-1; TRBD1 is a possible D gene (6 bases). The germline CDR1 and CDR2 sequences are KGHDR and SFDVKD. Trimming stripped 2 bases from V and 7 bases from J, with 8 bases between. The CDR3 has 12 amino acids. The CDR3 bases are TGTGCCACCAGTGATTATAGGGGGGAGCAGTACTTC. Protein sequence: CATSDYRGEQYF.

This clone was seen just once. This chain connects TRBV7-6 to TRBJ1-2; a weak D match, TRBD1 (6 bases). With 5 bases removed from V and 4 bases from J, the gap between germline ends came to 17 bases. This CDR3 has 15 residues. Germline V gene sequence: CDR1 SGHVS, CDR2 FNYEAQ. The DNA for the CDR3 is TGTGCCAGCAGCCCCTGGGACAACTCCGCCTATGGCTACACCTTC. Translated, it gives CASSPWDNSAYGYTF.

The V call is TRBV6-6, the J call TRBJ1-5; 7 bases map to TRBD1. This CDR3 spans 16 amino acids. The junction had 2 bases not matched to a gene; V was cut back by 0 bases and J by 0 bases. Germline V gene data show CDR1 as MNHNY and CDR2 as SVGAGI (reference sequence). CDR3 sequence (DNA): TGTGCCAGCAGTTACTCGACAGGGCGTAGCAATCAGCCCCAGCATTTT. Protein product: CASSYSTGRSNQPQHF.

The genes are TRBV6-6 and TRBJ1-2; D not certain. Trimming stripped 6 bases from V and 4 bases from J, with 15 bases between. This CDR3 region has 14 residues. Germline V gene sequence: CDR1 MNHNY, CDR2 SVGAGI (reference sequence). CDR3 in amino acids: CASSLSWESYGYTF. The DNA for the CDR3 is TGTGCCAGCAGCCTTTCTTGGGAGTCCTATGGCTACACCTTC.

This clone was picked up one time. The gene calls are TRBV6-5 and TRBJ1-1; D possibly corresponds to TRBD1 (5 bases). CDR3 length equals 14 residues. Trimming shortened V by 5 bases and J by 5 bases, and 15 bases separated the two germline ends. CDR1 is MNHEY, CDR2 SVGAGI, per germline. The CDR3 DNA reads TGTGCCAGCAGTCAGGTGGGGGGAGGAACTGAAGCTTTCTTT. This encodes CASSQVGGGTEAFF.

This clone was seen a single time. The chain carries TRBV3-1 (or the pseudogene TRBV3-2) and TRBJ1-6; D remains unclear. The V and J ends lost 0 bases and 5 bases respectively, with 8 bases between them. Germline V gives CDR1 LGHDT, CDR2 YNNKEL (reference sequence). This CDR3 has 15 amino acids. CDR3 protein: CASSQEGGNNSPLHF. The CDR3 DNA reads TGTGCCAGCAGCCAAGAGGGCGGGAATAATTCACCCCTCCACTTT.

The chain carries TRBV28 and TRBJ2-7, with 8 bases fitting TRBD1. The CDR3 is made up of 13 amino acids. CDR1 is MDHEN and CDR2 is SYDVKM in the germline V gene. V dropped 6 bases and J dropped 3; count of bases not matched to a gene: 4. CDR3 in amino acids: CASRPGQGYEQYF. The CDR3 region has the DNA TGTGCCAGCAGACCTGGACAGGGCTACGAGCAGTACTTC.

This clone was counted once. The genes are TRBV6-6 and TRBJ1-1, with D maybe TRBD1 (6 bases). The CDR3 runs to 15 residues. In germline, CDR1 is MNHNY, CDR2 SVGAGI (reference sequence). V lost 6 bases, J lost 4 bases, and 18 bases lay in between. CDR3 bases: TGTGCCAGCAGCCCAGGGGCTAAGTTTTTCACTGAAGCTTTCTTT. Protein product: CASSPGAKFFTEAFF.

The chain couples TRBV6-5 to TRBJ1-1, with 7 bases that match TRBD1. The CDR3 spans 15 residues. Per germline, CDR1 MNHEY and CDR2 SVGAGI. V shed 5 bases and J 2 bases; nucleotides not matched to a gene: 8. DNA of the CDR3: TGTGCCAGCAGTCTCCAACACAGGGGAAACACTGAAGCTTTCTTT. Its translation: CASSLQHRGNTEAFF.

On this clone: Other DNA sequences of this sample code for an identical CDR3. The CDR3 here is CASSIGQGYSPLHF. The CDR3 DNA reads as TGTGCCAGTAGTATTGGACAGGGTTATTCACCCCTCCACTTT. V is TRBV19 and J is TRBJ1-6; TRBD1 aligns across 8 bases. There are 14 residues in the CDR3. CDR1 is LNHDA and CDR2 is SQIVND in the germline V gene (reference sequence). Trimming took 3 bases from V and 8 from J; bases not matched to a gene: 3.

This chain uses TRBV6-2 or TRBV6-3 with TRBJ1-2, with D possibly matching TRBD1 (5 bases). The CDR3 extends over 15 amino acids. CDR1 is MNHEY, CDR2 SVGEGT, per germline. The ends were cut back, 0 bases at V and 2 bases at J, with 10 bases in the middle. CDR3 sequence (DNA): TGTGCCAGCAGTTACTCGGGGGGTCACAACTATGGCTACACCTTC. This sequence encodes CASSYSGGHNYGYTF.

V gene TRBV27 combines with J gene TRBJ1-5, with D unclear. Germline CDR1 reads MNHEY; CDR2 reads SMNVEV (reference sequence). The CDR3 covers 13 residues. V lost 3 bases, J lost 5 bases, and 8 bases lay in between. In DNA form, the CDR3 reads TGTGCCAGCAGTTTCGGGTTAGATCAGCCCCAGCATTTT. Translating gives CASSFGLDQPQHF.

The chain uses TRBV3-1 (or the pseudogene TRBV3-2) and TRBJ1-1; 7 positions match TRBD1. This CDR3 spans 17 amino acids. J lost 6 bases, V lost 4 bases, and 17 bases had no gene match. Germline values: CDR1 LGHDT, CDR2 YNNKEL (reference sequence). CDR3 nucleotide sequence: TGTGCCAGCAGCCCGATGCTAACAGGGGTGAACAACCCTGAAGCTTTCTTT. Its translation is CASSPMLTGVNNPEAFF.

The rearrangement links TRBV5-5 to TRBJ1-2; 7 nucleotides agree with TRBD1. The CDR3 runs 16 residues. The V gene's germline CDR1 is SGHKS and CDR2 YYEKEE (reference sequence). Trimming took 4 bases from V and 6 from J; bases not matched to a gene: 15. The DNA for the CDR3 is TGTGCCAGCAGCCCCCAAAATCGACAGGGAAGAGATGGCTACACCTTC. Amino acids: CASSPQNRQGRDGYTF.

The rearrangement uses TRBV18 and TRBJ1-4; D may be TRBD1 (5 bases). The CDR3 covers 14 residues. Trimming pared 3 bases from V and 0 bases from J, leaving 5 bases between. The germline V gene has CDR1 KGHSH and CDR2 LQKENI. In nucleotides, the CDR3 is TGTGCCAGCTCACCGACAGCAACTAATGAAAAACTGTTTTTT. Encoded protein: CASSPTATNEKLFF.

This chain uses TRBV12-3 or TRBV12-4 with TRBJ2-7; D unclear. This CDR3 region has 11 residues. V was cut by 3 bases and J by 5 bases, with 5 bases left in between. The CDR3 region is CASSFSHEQYF. The CDR3 coding sequence is TGTGCCAGCAGTTTTAGCCACGAGCAGTACTTC.

The V and J genes are TRBV11-3 and TRBJ2-1; 10 nucleotides align to TRBD1. The CDR3 consists of 15 residues. Germline trimming cut 0 bases from V and 4 bases from J; bases unmatched to any gene: 0. Germline-derived CDR1 and CDR2 are SGHNT and YENEEA. This chain's CDR3 is CASSLEGQGYNEQFF. CDR3 nucleotide sequence: TGTGCCAGCAGCTTAGAGGGACAGGGGTACAATGAGCAGTTCTTC.

The rearrangement joins TRBV6-6 to TRBJ1-4; possible D gene TRBD1, 5 bases. The germline V and J ends were trimmed by 6 bases and 4 bases, with 15 bases remaining between them. Germline loops: CDR1 MNHNY, CDR2 SVGAGI (reference sequence). The CDR3 runs 15 residues. The CDR3 nucleotides are TGTGCCAGCAGAGGTCCCGACAGAGTTAATGAAAAACTGTTTTTT. Translating gives CASRGPDRVNEKLFF.

The chain is built from TRBV7-6 and TRBJ1-1; 10 bases map to TRBD1. CDR1 is SGHVS and CDR2 is FNYEAQ in the germline V gene. V gave up 1 base and J gave up 5 bases; unmatched junction bases: 4. The CDR3 totals 15 residues. The CDR3 sequence is CASSLGTGGGTEAFF. In DNA form, the CDR3 reads TGTGCCAGCAGCTTAGGGACAGGGGGAGGAACTGAAGCTTTCTTT.

V is TRBV5-1 and J is TRBJ1-3; D not resolved. V was trimmed by 5 bases and J by 3 bases, leaving 9 bases between them. The CDR3 is 13 amino acids. Germline V gives CDR1 SGHRS, CDR2 YFSETQ. CDR3 bases: TGCGCCAGCAGTCAGGAATTTGGAAACACCATATATTTT. Its protein product is CASSQEFGNTIYF.

The genes are TRBV11-3 and TRBJ2-1, with D uncertain. V dropped 0 bases and J dropped 0 bases, with 6 bases sitting between them. The germline CDR1 and CDR2 sequences are SGHNT and YENEEA. This CDR3 is built from 15 residues. The CDR3 DNA reads as TGTGCCAGCAGCTTAGACACGAGCTCCTACAATGAGCAGTTCTTC. Protein: CASSLDTSSYNEQFF.

The rearrangement uses TRBV7-2 and TRBJ2-7, with TRBD2 identical over 8 bases. The CDR3 totals 15 residues. The germline gives CDR1 SGHTA, CDR2 FQGNSA. V lost 3 bases, J lost 4 bases, and 8 bases stayed unmatched. CDR3 residues: CASSFVGGGGYEQYF. The CDR3 DNA reads TGTGCCAGCAGCTTTGTCGGGGGGGGCGGTTACGAGCAGTACTTC. Full variable domain (missing parts from reference TRBV7-2 and TRBJ2-7): GAGVSQSPSNKVTEKGKDVELRCDPISGHTALYWYRQSLGQGLEFLIYFQGNSAPDKSGLPSDRFSAERTGGSVSTLTIQRTQQEDSAVYLCASSFVGGGGYEQYFGPGTRLTVT.

The rearrangement links TRBV18 to TRBJ2-2, with 9 bases that match TRBD1. Germline values: CDR1 KGHSH, CDR2 LQKENI. The CDR3 is 15 amino acids. Germline trimming cut 6 bases from V and 0 bases from J; bases unmatched to any gene: 2. CDR3 coding DNA: TGTGCCAGCTCGCGGACAGGGGCGAACACCGGGGAGCTGTTTTTT. Protein product: CASSRTGANTGELFF.